This TCR beta chain was identified in a study of cytomegalovirus exposure and HLA in healthy donors. Overall study: Previous work identified roughly 110 million unique TCR beta sequences from roughly 170 million T cells.

Study-level findings and limits: Published work reported that the classifier diagnosed cytomegalovirus status with high specificity and sensitivity.

PCR amplification relied on 60 Vbeta primers (plus 13 Jbeta primers). The repertoire was sequenced with immunoSEQ multiplex PCR; TCRdb's copy has only in-frame clones and lacks some. The table records about 140,000 clones, 70% to 80% of them present only once. The donors, nominally healthy at sampling, likely had unrecorded immune exposures. Turning to this clone: The target antigen is unknown.

Germline V gene sequence: CDR1 DFQATT, CDR2 SNEGSKA (reference sequence). Trimming left V 5 bases short and J 5 bases short, with 9 bases between. This CDR3 has 11 residues. This rearrangement joins TRBV20-1 to TRBJ2-5; D ambiguous. Material for sequencing was PBMCs. This clonotype originated in a female donor in good health and CMV-seronegative. The CDR3 sequence is CSASSVETQYF. CDR3 DNA: TGCAGTGCTTCTAGTGTTGAGACCCAGTACTTC.